This passage covers 13 T cell receptor beta chains from one sample sequenced in a study of T cell repertoires in cytomegalovirus infection. Using its own MiXCR run on the reads, TCRdb lists one record per CDR3 protein. The sample contains just under 550,000 distinct CDR3 sequences, less than 30% of which appear only once. The material sequenced was PBMCs. These receptors all come from a human donor in good health (CMV status not recorded). Some clones in this sample may be carry-over from other donors' samples.

The table lists this clonotype with a few counts. The chain couples TRBV7-9 to TRBJ1-1, with D hard to call. From germline, CDR1 is SEHNR and CDR2 FQNEAQ (reference sequence). The V end lost 5 bases, the J end lost 7 bases, and 8 bases lay between the germline ends. The CDR3 sequence is 11 residues long. CDR3 region: CASSAEGEAFF. The CDR3 bases are TGTGCCAGCAGCGCGGAAGGTGAAGCTTTCTTT.

This clonotype has just a few counts. V gene TRBV28 combines with J gene TRBJ2-7, with D tentatively TRBD1 or TRBD2 (5 bases each). The CDR3 covers 13 residues. Per the germline V gene, CDR1 is MDHEN and CDR2 is SYDVKM. Trimming shortened V by 8 bases and J by 9 bases, and 20 bases separated the two germline ends. The DNA of the CDR3 is TGTGCCAGCCGGGGCCAATCTTCAAAGGGGCAGTACTTC. Protein: CASRGQSSKGQYF. Combining the CDR3 with reference TRBV28 and TRBJ2-7 gives the whole variable domain DVKVTQSSRYLVKRTGEKVFLECVQDMDHENMFWYRQDPGLGLRLIYFSYDVKMKEKGDIPEGYSVSREKKERFSLILESASTNQTSMYLCASRGQSSKGQYFGPGTRLTVT.

The chain joins TRBV7-8 to TRBJ1-5; TRBD1 agrees at 7 bases. V was clipped by 6 bases and J by 6 bases; unmatched bases: 14. This CDR3 has 16 residues. Germline-derived CDR1 and CDR2 are SGHVS and FQNEAQ. CDR3 sequence reads: CASSQGGGASGQPQHF. The CDR3 DNA reads TGTGCCAGCAGTCAGGGAGGGGGCGCATCGGGTCAGCCCCAGCATTTT.

The V call is TRBV10-3, the J call TRBJ2-1; perhaps D is TRBD1 or TRBD2 (5 bases each). V dropped 7 bases and J dropped 7 bases, with 14 bases sitting between them. The CDR3 is made up of 13 amino acids. In germline, CDR1 is ENHRY, CDR2 SYGVKD. The CDR3 DNA is TGTGCCATCACGGGGACGGAAGGGAATGAGCAGTTCTTC. Amino acid sequence: CAITGTEGNEQFF.

V gene TRBV6-1 combines with J gene TRBJ2-1; 8 bases map to TRBD2. The V and J ends lost 3 bases and 6 bases, in that order; junction bases with no gene match: 7. This CDR3 spans 15 amino acids. Germline CDR1 and CDR2: MNHNS and SASEGT. In nucleotides, the CDR3 is TGTGCCAGCAGTGAGAGACTAGCGTTACCCAATGAGCAGTTCTTC. Translated: CASSERLALPNEQFF.

V and J are TRBV19 and TRBJ1-5; TRBD1 matches 9 bases. V was clipped by 4 bases and J by 7 bases; unmatched bases: 8. The germline gives CDR1 LNHDA, CDR2 SQIVND (reference sequence). This CDR3 has 15 residues. The CDR3 coding sequence is TGTGCCAGTAGTAATTCCGGGACAGGGAGACAGCCCCAGCATTTT. Translation gives CASSNSGTGRQPQHF.

This clonotype was seen only a few times. The chain employs TRBV12-3 or TRBV12-4 and TRBJ1-5; no reliable D call. V lost 5 bases to trimming and J lost 1 base, with 18 bases between them. This CDR3 spans 17 amino acids. The DNA for the CDR3 is TGTGCCAGCAGTCCCCGCCTGTTGGGAGGGAGCAATCAGCCCCAGCATTTT. Encoded protein: CASSPRLLGGSNQPQHF.

The chain uses TRBV28 and TRBJ1-1; weak D call: TRBD1 (5 bases). Germline V gene sequence: CDR1 MDHEN, CDR2 SYDVKM. The CDR3 runs to 16 residues. The V end was cut by 2 bases, the J end by 4 bases, with 17 bases between. CDR3 sequence: CASSLRGLGGITEAFF. The CDR3 DNA reads as TGTGCCAGCAGTTTACGCGGGTTGGGGGGGATCACTGAAGCTTTCTTT.

This clonotype occurred many times. V is TRBV7-2 and J is TRBJ2-5; 8 bases align to TRBD1. Germline loops: CDR1 SGHTA, CDR2 FQGNSA. V gave up 5 bases and J gave up 5 bases; unmatched junction bases: 7. This CDR3 comprises 14 residues. Written as DNA, the CDR3 is TGTGCCAGCAGCCGAGGACAGGGAAGGGAGACCCAGTACTTC. Its protein is CASSRGQGRETQYF.

The gene calls are TRBV28 and TRBJ2-4, with D possibly being TRBD1 or TRBD2 (5 bases each). This CDR3 is 13 amino acids long. Per germline, CDR1 MDHEN and CDR2 SYDVKM. The V gene lost 3 bases and the J gene lost 8 bases, with 11 bases spanning the gap. This CDR3 reads CASSFRDPDIQYF. In DNA form, the CDR3 reads TGTGCCAGCAGTTTCCGGGACCCCGACATTCAGTACTTC.

The sample holds a few counts of this clonotype. This chain uses TRBV4-1 with TRBJ2-7; 8 nucleotides line up with TRBD2. V lost 1 base and J lost 3; bases outside the gene matches: 2. The CDR3 is made up of 14 amino acids. Germline loops: CDR1 MGHRA, CDR2 YSYEKL. The CDR3, as DNA: TGCGCCAGCAGCCAAGCAGCGGGAGTCTACGAGCAGTACTTC. Its translation: CASSQAAGVYEQYF.

This clonotype was counted a few times. The gene calls are TRBV4-2 and TRBJ2-2; D is unclear. The CDR3 sequence is 17 residues long. Germline V gene lookup returns CDR1 LGHNA and CDR2 YNFKEQ. V was cut by 1 base and J by 5 bases, with 17 bases left in between. CDR3 nucleotides: TGTGCCAGCAGCCAAGGTTCGCTAGGCCCGCGGACCGGGGAGCTGTTTTTT. Translating gives CASSQGSLGPRTGELFF.

This clonotype was picked up a small number of times. This chain uses TRBV7-9 with TRBJ2-1; D might be TRBD1 (6 bases). Trimming removed 8 bases from V and 0 bases from J, with 17 bases in between. This CDR3 is 16 amino acids long. From germline, CDR1 is SEHNR and CDR2 FQNEAQ (reference sequence). Here the CDR3 reads CASPREGDTSYNEQFF. Written as DNA, the CDR3 is TGTGCCAGCCCGAGAGAAGGGGACACCTCCTACAATGAGCAGTTCTTC. The entire variable domain, with the rest obtained from reference TRBV7-9 and TRBJ2-1, is as follows: DTGVSQNPRHKITKRGQNVTFRCDPISEHNRLYWYRQTLGQGPEFLTYFQNEAQLEKSRLLSDRFSAERPKGSFSTLEIQRTEQGDSAMYLCASPREGDTSYNEQFFGPGTRLTVL.